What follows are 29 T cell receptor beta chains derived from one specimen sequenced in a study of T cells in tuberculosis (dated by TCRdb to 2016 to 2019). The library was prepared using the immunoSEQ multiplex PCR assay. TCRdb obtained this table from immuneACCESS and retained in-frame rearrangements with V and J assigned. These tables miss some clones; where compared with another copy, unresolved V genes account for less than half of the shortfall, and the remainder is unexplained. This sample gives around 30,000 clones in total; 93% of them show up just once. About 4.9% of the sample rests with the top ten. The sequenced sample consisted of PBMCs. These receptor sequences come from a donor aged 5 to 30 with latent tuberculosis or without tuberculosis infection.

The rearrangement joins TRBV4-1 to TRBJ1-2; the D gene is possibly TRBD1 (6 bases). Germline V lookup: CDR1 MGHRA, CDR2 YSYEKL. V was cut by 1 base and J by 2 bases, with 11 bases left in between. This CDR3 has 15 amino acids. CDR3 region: CASSQGPGENYGYTF. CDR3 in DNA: TGCGCCAGCAGCCAAGGGCCAGGGGAGAACTATGGCTACACCTTC.

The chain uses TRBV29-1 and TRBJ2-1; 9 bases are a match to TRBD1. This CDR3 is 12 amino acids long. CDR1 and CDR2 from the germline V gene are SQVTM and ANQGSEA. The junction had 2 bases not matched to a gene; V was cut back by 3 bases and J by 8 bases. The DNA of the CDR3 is TGCAGCGTTGACGACAGGGGGGATGAGCAGTTCTTC. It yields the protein CSVDDRGDEQFF.

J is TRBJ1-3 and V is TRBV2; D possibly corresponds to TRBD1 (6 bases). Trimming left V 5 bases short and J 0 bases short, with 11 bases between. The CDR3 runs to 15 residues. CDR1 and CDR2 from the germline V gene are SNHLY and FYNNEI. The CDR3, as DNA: TGTGCCAGCAGTACTACAGGGAGCTCTGGAAACACCATATATTTT. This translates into CASSTTGSSGNTIYF.

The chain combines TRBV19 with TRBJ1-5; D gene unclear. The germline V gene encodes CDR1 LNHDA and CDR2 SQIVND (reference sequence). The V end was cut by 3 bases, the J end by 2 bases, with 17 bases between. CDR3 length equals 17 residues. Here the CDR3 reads CASSIFGSILGNQPQHF. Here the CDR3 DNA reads TGTGCCAGTAGTATCTTTGGCAGTATACTAGGCAATCAGCCCCAGCATTTT.

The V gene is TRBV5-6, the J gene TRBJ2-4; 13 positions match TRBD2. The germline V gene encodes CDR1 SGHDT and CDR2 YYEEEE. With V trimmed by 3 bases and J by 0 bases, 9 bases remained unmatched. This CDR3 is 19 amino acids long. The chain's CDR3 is CASSSLQLAGGLAKNIQYF. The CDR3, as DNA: TGTGCCAGCAGCTCTCTACAACTAGCGGGGGGGCTAGCCAAAAACATTCAGTACTTC.

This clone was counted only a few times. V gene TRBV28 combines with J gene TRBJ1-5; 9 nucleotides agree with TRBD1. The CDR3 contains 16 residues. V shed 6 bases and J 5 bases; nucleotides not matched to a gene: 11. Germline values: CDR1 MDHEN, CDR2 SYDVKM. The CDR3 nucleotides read TGTGCCAGCAGCATATTGACAGGGGGAAGGGATCAGCCCCAGCATTTT. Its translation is CASSILTGGRDQPQHF.

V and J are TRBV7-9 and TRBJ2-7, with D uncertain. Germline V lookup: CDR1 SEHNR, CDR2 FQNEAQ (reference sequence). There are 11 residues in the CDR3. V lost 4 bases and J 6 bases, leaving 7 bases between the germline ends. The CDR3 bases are TGTGCCAGCAGCTCCCCTCGCGAGCAGTACTTC. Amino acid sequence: CASSSPREQYF.

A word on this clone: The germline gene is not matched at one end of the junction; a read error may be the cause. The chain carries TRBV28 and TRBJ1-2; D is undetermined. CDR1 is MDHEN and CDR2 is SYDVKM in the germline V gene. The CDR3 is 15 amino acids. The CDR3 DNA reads TGTGCCAGTAGTTTAAATCCCCTATCTGGCTATGGCTACACCTTC. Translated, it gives CASSLNPLSGYGYTF.

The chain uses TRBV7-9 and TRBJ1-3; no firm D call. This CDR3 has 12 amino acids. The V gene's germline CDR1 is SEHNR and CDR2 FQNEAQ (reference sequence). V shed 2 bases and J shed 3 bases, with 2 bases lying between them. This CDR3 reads CASSLRGNTIYF. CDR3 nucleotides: TGTGCCAGCAGCTTACGTGGAAACACCATATATTTT.

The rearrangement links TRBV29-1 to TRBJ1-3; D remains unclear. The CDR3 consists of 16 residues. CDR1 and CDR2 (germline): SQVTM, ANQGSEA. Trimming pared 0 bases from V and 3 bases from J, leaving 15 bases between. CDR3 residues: CSVEDRKSGFGNTIYF. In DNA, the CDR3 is TGCAGCGTTGAAGATCGAAAGTCGGGGTTTGGAAACACCATATATTTT.

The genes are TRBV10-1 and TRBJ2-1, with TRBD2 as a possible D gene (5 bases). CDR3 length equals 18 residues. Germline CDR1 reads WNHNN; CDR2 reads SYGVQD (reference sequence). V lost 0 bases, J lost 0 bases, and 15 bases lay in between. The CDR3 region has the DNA TGCGCCAGCAGTGAGTCCTCCCATCTAGGGAGCTCCTACAATGAGCAGTTCTTC. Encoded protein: CASSESSHLGSSYNEQFF.

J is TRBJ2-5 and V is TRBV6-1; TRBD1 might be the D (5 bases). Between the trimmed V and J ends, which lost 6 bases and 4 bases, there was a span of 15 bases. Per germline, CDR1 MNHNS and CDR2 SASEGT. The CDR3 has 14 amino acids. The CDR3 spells CASSFLGLGETQYF. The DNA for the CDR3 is TGTGCCAGCAGCTTTTTGGGGCTCGGAGAGACCCAGTACTTC.

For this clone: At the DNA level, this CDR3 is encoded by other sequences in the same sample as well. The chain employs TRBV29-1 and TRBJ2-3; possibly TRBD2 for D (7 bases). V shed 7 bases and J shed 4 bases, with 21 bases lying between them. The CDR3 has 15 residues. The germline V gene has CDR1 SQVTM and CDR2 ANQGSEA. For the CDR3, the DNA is TGCAGCGCCCTTCCAGGAGGAGGGGGGGCAGATACGCAGTATTTT. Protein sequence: CSALPGGGGADTQYF.

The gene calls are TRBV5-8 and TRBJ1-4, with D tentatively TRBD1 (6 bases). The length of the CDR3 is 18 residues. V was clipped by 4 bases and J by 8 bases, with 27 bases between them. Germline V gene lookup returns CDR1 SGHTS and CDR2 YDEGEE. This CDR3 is CASSDPPFRRDKKEKLFF. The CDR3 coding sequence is TGTGCCAGCAGCGACCCCCCCTTTCGTCGGGACAAAAAAGAAAAACTGTTTTTT. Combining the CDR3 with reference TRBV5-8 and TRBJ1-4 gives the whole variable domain EAGVTQSPTHLIKTRGQQATLRCSPISGHTSVYWYQQALGLGLQFLLWYDEGEERNRGNFPPRFSGRQFPNYSSELNVNALELEDSALYLCASSDPPFRRDKKEKLFFGSGTQLSVL.

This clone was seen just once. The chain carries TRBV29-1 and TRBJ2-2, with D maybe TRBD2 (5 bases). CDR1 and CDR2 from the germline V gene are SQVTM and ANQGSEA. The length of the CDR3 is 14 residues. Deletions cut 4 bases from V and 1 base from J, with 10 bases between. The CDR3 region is CSVAGVENTGELFF. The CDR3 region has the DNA TGCAGCGTTGCCGGGGTCGAGAACACCGGGGAGCTGTTTTTT.

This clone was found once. The CDR3 sequence is CATSSALTGKETQYF. CDR3 in DNA: TGTGCCACCAGCAGTGCCTTGACGGGGAAAGAGACCCAGTACTTC. The rearrangement joins TRBV15 to TRBJ2-5; D is perhaps TRBD2 (5 bases). Germline loops: CDR1 LNHNV, CDR2 YYDKDF (reference sequence). V dropped 3 bases and J dropped 3 bases, with 14 bases sitting between them. This CDR3 is 15 amino acids long.

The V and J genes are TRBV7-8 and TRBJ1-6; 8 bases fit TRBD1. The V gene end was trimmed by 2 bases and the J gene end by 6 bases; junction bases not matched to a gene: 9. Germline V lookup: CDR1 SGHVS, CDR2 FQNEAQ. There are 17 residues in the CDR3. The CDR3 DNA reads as TGTGCCAGCAGCTTATTGGTGCAGGGGGCCGGTAATTCACCCCTCCACTTT. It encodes CASSLLVQGAGNSPLHF.

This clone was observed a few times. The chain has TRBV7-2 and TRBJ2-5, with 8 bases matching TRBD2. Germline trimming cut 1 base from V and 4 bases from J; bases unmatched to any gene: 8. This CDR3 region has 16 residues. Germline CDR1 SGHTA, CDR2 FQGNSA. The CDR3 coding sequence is TGTGCCAGCAGCTTAGGTGGCGGGACTAGGGTAGAGACCCAGTACTTC. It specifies CASSLGGGTRVETQYF.

As DNA, the CDR3 is TGTGCCAGCAGACAGGGGTGGAACACAGATACGCAGTATTTT. This sequence encodes CASRQGWNTDTQYF. V gene TRBV27 combines with J gene TRBJ2-3; the match to TRBD1 covers 7 bases. The CDR3 has 14 amino acids. Germline V CDR1 and CDR2: MNHEY, SMNVEV (reference sequence). J was trimmed by 2 bases and V by 6 bases; bases with no gene match: 5.

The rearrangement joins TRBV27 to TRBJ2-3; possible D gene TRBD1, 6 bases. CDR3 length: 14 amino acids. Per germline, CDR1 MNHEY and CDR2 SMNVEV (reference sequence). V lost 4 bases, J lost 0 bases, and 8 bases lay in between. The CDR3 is CASSWDKSTDTQYF. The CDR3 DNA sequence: TGTGCCAGCAGTTGGGACAAGAGCACAGATACGCAGTATTTT.

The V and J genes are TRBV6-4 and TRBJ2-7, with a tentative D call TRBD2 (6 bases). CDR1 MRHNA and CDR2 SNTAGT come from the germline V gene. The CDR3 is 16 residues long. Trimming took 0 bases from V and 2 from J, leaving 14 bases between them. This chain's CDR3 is CASSDSVWRDPYEQYF. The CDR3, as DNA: TGTGCCAGCAGTGACTCTGTTTGGCGGGACCCCTACGAGCAGTACTTC.

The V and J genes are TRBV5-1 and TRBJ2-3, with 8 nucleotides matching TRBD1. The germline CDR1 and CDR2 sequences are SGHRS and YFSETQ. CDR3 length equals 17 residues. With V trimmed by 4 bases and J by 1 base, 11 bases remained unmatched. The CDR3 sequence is CASSRVGTGKGTDTQYF. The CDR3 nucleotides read TGCGCCAGCAGCCGGGTCGGGACAGGAAAAGGCACAGATACGCAGTATTTT. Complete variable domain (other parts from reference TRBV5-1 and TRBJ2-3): KAGVTQTPRYLIKTRGQQVTLSCSPISGHRSVSWYQQTPGQGLQFLFEYFSETQRNKGNFPGRFSGRQFSNSRSEMNVSTLELGDSALYLCASSRVGTGKGTDTQYFGPGTRLTVL.

The CDR3 region is CASSLSQGAGELFF. CDR3 DNA sequence: TGTGCCAGCAGCTTAAGTCAGGGGGCCGGGGAGCTGTTTTTT. The J gene is TRBJ2-2, the V gene TRBV7-2; 7 bases fit TRBD1. Germline lookup yields CDR1 SGHTA and CDR2 FQGNSA. V was pared by 2 bases and J by 6 bases, with 3 bases of the junction left unmatched. This CDR3 is built from 14 residues.

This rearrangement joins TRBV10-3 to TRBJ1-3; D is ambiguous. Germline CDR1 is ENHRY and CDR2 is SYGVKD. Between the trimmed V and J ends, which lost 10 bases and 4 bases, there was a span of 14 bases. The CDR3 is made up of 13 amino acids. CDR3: CASVRSEGNTIYF. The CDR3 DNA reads TGTGCCAGCGTTCGGAGCGAGGGAAACACCATATATTTT.

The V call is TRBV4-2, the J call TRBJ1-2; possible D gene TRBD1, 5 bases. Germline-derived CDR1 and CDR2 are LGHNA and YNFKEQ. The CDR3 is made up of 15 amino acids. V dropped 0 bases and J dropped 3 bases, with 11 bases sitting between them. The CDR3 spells CASSQDTRTYYGYTF. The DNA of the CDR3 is TGTGCCAGCAGCCAAGATACCCGGACATACTATGGCTACACCTTC.

The DNA for the CDR3 is TGTGCCAGCAGTTACTCCGGCGGGAGTATGTCCGGGGAGCTGTTTTTT. It is translated as CASSYSGGSMSGELFF. This rearrangement joins TRBV6-6 to TRBJ2-2, with 7 positions matching TRBD2. The CDR3 extends over 16 amino acids. V lost 0 bases and J lost 6; bases outside the gene matches: 7. CDR1 and CDR2 (germline): MNHNY, SVGAGI (reference sequence).

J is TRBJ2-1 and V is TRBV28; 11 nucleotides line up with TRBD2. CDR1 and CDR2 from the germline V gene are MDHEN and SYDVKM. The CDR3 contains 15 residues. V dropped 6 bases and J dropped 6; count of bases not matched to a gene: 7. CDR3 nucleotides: TGTGCCAGCAGGCTACCGGGACTAGCGGCCAATGAGCAGTTCTTC. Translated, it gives CASRLPGLAANEQFF.

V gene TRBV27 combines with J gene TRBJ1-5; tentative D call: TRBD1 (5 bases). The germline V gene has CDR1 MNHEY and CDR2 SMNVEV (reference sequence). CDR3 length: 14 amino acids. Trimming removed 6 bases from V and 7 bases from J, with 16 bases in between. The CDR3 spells CASSLTGGRQPQHF. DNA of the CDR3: TGTGCCAGCAGCCTAACGGGGGGAAGGCAGCCCCAGCATTTT.

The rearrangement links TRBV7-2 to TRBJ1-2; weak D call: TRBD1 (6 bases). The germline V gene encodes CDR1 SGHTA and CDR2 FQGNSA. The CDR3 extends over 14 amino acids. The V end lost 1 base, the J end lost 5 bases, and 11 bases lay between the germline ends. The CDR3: CASSLGPGDYGYTF. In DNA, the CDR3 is TGTGCCAGCAGCTTAGGCCCAGGGGATTATGGCTACACCTTC.